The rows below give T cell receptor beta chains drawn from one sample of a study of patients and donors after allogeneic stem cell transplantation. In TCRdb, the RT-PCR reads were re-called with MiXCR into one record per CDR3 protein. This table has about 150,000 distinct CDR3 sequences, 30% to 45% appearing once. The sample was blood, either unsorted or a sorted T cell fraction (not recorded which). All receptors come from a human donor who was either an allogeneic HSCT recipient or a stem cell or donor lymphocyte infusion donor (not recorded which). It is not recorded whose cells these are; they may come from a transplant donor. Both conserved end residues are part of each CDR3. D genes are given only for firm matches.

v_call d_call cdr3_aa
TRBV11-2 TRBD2 CASGPAGVETQYF
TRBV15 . CATSRGNRDQNQPQHF
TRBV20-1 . CSVIDSGNTIYF
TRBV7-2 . CASSLERRGSNQPQHF
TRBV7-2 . CASSPAAGVTEAFF
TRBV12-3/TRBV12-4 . CASRRHYRVRDEKLFF
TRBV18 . CASSPSGRPGNQPQHF
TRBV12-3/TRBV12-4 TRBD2 CASSLGLGGDEQFF
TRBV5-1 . CASSFAPGEQFF
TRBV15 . CATSGHWTASNEKLFF
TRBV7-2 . CASSYRVGNQPQHF